The 16 T cell receptor beta chains below all came from one sample that was sequenced in a study of cytomegalovirus exposure and HLA in healthy donors. Primers: 60 Vbeta forward and 13 Jbeta reverse. Using immunoSEQ multiplex PCR, the repertoire was profiled, and TCRdb retains in-frame clones only, with some absent. The sample totals roughly 110,000 clones. The specimen was PBMCs. Receptor source: a man aged 35-49 years in good health and CMV-seropositive.

The V gene is TRBV10-3, the J gene TRBJ2-3; D uncertain. The CDR3 extends over 15 amino acids. The ends were cut back, 3 bases at V and 1 base at J, with 11 bases in the middle. Germline V gene sequence: CDR1 ENHRY, CDR2 SYGVKD. The CDR3, as DNA: TGTGCCATCAGTGAATCGGGTATCGGCACAGATACGCAGTATTTT. This codes for CAISESGIGTDTQYF.

The gene calls are TRBV9 and TRBJ2-1; 9 bases align to TRBD1. Germline CDR1 SGDLS, CDR2 YYNGEE. Unmatched junction bases numbered 7, after V lost 4 bases and J lost 5 bases. This CDR3 spans 15 amino acids. CDR3 nucleotide sequence: TGTGCCAGCAGCCCCCTTCGGACAGGGGACAATGAGCAGTTCTTC. It specifies CASSPLRTGDNEQFF.

J is TRBJ2-1 and V is TRBV19; D may be TRBD2 (5 bases). The V gene's germline CDR1 is LNHDA and CDR2 SQIVND (reference sequence). Trimming took off 0 bases at V and 6 bases at J, with 18 bases between the two ends. The CDR3 spans 17 residues. The CDR3 bases are TGTGCCAGTAGTATAGATAATGTAGCATACCGGGGCAATGAGCAGTTCTTC. This translates into CASSIDNVAYRGNEQFF.

This sequence joins TRBV7-2 and TRBJ1-2; D is uncertain. V lost 1 base and J 7 bases, leaving 13 bases between the germline ends. The CDR3 has 14 amino acids. CDR1 SGHTA and CDR2 FQGNSA come from the germline V gene. DNA for the CDR3: TGTGCCAGCAGCTTAGATGCTAGACCGCTTGGCTACACCTTC. Translation gives CASSLDARPLGYTF.

V is TRBV7-9 and J is TRBJ2-2; 9 nucleotides align to TRBD1. V trimming: 3 bases; J trimming: 6 bases; junction bases outside the gene matches: 8. Germline lookup yields CDR1 SEHNR and CDR2 FQNEAQ (reference sequence). This CDR3 is 16 amino acids long. CDR3 sequence (DNA): TGTGCCAGCAGCTTTCCGGGACAGGGCCTTCCCGGGGAGCTGTTTTTT. Residues: CASSFPGQGLPGELFF.

The chain links TRBV2 to TRBJ2-7; 10 bases are a match to TRBD1. Looked up from germline, CDR1 is SNHLY and CDR2 is FYNNEI. This CDR3 region has 19 residues. V lost 6 bases, J lost 5 bases, and 22 bases stayed unmatched. CDR3 sequence: CASRAPVRQGALAADEQYF. DNA for the CDR3: TGTGCCAGCAGGGCTCCGGTGAGACAGGGGGCCTTAGCGGCCGACGAGCAGTACTTC.

The gene calls are TRBV9 and TRBJ2-5; no definite D call. The J call is in doubt because the DNA end fits TRBJ2-7 better. The CDR3 runs to 13 residues. The germline V gene encodes CDR1 SGDLS and CDR2 YYNGEE. CDR3 amino acids: CASSVDGSYEQYF. The CDR3 DNA reads TGTGCCAGCAGCGTAGACGGGTCCTACGAGCAGTACTTC.

This sequence joins TRBV7-2 and TRBJ1-1; weak D call: TRBD1 (6 bases). Germline V lookup: CDR1 SGHTA, CDR2 FQGNSA. This CDR3 is 18 amino acids long. V lost 0 bases to trimming and J lost 0 bases, with 17 bases between them. The CDR3 DNA reads TGTGCCAGCAGCTTAGCGCAGGGGCGCCCAGCCGTGAACACTGAAGCTTTCTTT. Translated: CASSLAQGRPAVNTEAFF. Combining the CDR3 with reference TRBV7-2 and TRBJ1-1 gives the whole variable domain GAGVSQSPSNKVTEKGKDVELRCDPISGHTALYWYRQSLGQGLEFLIYFQGNSAPDKSGLPSDRFSAERTGGSVSTLTIQRTQQEDSAVYLCASSLAQGRPAVNTEAFFGQGTRLTVV.

The chain recombines TRBV14 with TRBJ1-1, with unresolved D. V shed 1 base and J shed 4 bases, with 13 bases lying between them. The CDR3 length is 15 residues. Germline V CDR1 and CDR2: SGHDN, FVKESK. The CDR3 coding sequence is TGTGCCAGCAGCCAAGGGGGAGGGTTGGGCACTGAAGCTTTCTTT. Amino acids: CASSQGGGLGTEAFF.

The chain is built from TRBV27 and TRBJ2-7, with 9 bases lining up with TRBD2. Per the germline V gene, CDR1 is MNHEY and CDR2 is SMNVEV (reference sequence). The V gene end was trimmed by 3 bases and the J gene end by 4 bases; junction bases not matched to a gene: 1. The CDR3 covers 13 residues. This CDR3 is CASSLREGYEQYF. DNA for the CDR3: TGTGCCAGCAGTTTGCGGGAGGGTTACGAGCAGTACTTC.

This chain uses TRBV5-1 with TRBJ2-2; D might be TRBD2 (5 bases). The CDR3 loop spans 15 amino acids. Trimming took off 2 bases at V and 6 bases at J, with 14 bases between the two ends. The germline V gene has CDR1 SGHRS and CDR2 YFSETQ. The CDR3 loop is CASSFRTSGSGELFF. In nucleotides, the CDR3 is TGCGCCAGCAGCTTCAGGACTTCAGGATCCGGGGAGCTGTTTTTT.

This sequence joins TRBV19 and TRBJ2-3, with D unresolved. The V and J ends lost 5 bases and 6 bases respectively, with 15 bases between them. Germline-derived CDR1 and CDR2 are LNHDA and SQIVND (reference sequence). The CDR3 runs to 14 residues. Here the CDR3 reads CASSLGPLSDTQYF. The CDR3 region has the DNA TGTGCCAGTAGTCTAGGGCCCCTGTCGGATACGCAGTATTTT.

This sequence joins TRBV2 and TRBJ1-5, with D maybe TRBD1 (5 bases). V shed 5 bases and J shed 6 bases, with 14 bases lying between them. Germline loops: CDR1 SNHLY, CDR2 FYNNEI. This CDR3 comprises 14 residues. CDR3 bases: TGTGCCAGCAGTTCTCAGGGTTTCGGTCAGCCCCAGCATTTT. It specifies CASSSQGFGQPQHF.

This sequence joins TRBV11-3 and TRBJ2-3, with 8 bases aligning to TRBD2. This CDR3 has 16 amino acids. Germline CDR1 SGHNT, CDR2 YENEEA. Trimming took 5 bases from V and 2 from J; bases not matched to a gene: 9. CDR3 loop: CASSNKTSGYTDTQYF. Here the CDR3 DNA reads TGTGCCAGCAGCAACAAAACTAGCGGATACACAGATACGCAGTATTTT.

The chain has TRBV11-2 and TRBJ2-3; TRBD2 is a possible D gene (6 bases). Trimming removed 1 base at V and 0 bases at J, with 14 bases between. This CDR3 contains 17 residues. Germline values: CDR1 SGHAT, CDR2 FQNNGV. As DNA, the CDR3 is TGTGCCAGCAGCTTAGTTGGAGGGCGGAGAAGCACAGATACGCAGTATTTT. This encodes CASSLVGGRRSTDTQYF.

The rearrangement uses TRBV6-5 and TRBJ1-1, with TRBD1 matching over 10 bases. V shed 6 bases and J 0 bases; nucleotides not matched to a gene: 4. There are 15 residues in the CDR3. The V gene's germline CDR1 is MNHEY and CDR2 SVGAGI. The CDR3 reads CASRRDRGMNTEAFF. In DNA, the CDR3 is TGTGCCAGCAGGCGGGACAGGGGAATGAACACTGAAGCTTTCTTT.